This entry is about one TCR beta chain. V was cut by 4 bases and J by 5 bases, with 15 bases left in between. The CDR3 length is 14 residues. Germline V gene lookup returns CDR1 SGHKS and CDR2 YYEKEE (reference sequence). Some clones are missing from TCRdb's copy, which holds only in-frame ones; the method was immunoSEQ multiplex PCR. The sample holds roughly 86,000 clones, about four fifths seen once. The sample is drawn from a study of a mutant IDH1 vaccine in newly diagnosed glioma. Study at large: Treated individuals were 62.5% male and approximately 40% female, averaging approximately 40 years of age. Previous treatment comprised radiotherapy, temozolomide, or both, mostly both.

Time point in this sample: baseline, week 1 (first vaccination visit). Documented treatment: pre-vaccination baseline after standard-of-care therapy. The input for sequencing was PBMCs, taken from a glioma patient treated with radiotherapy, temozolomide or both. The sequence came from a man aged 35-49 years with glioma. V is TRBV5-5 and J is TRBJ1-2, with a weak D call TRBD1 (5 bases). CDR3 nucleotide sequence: TGTGCCAGCAGCCCCCGGGGCAACGGTTATGGCTACACCTTC. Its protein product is CASSPRGNGYGYTF.